The clone carrying this T cell receptor beta chain was counted only a few times. Antigen: not known. MiXCR, applied by TCRdb to the 5' RACE reads, yields one record per CDR3 protein. There are 600,000 to 850,000 distinct CDR3 sequences in the sample; 18% occur only once, and about an eighth lies in the top ten. The sample is drawn from a study of identical twins. General study findings and limits: Abundant cord blood beta clonotypes carried fewer insertions; memory repertoires showed none.

V lost 6 bases to trimming and J lost 2 bases; unmatched junction nucleotides: 12. This CDR3 region has 17 residues. Per the germline V gene, CDR1 is SQVTM and CDR2 is ANQGSEA. These same records also appear under a second study, on T cells expressing NK-cell markers. From that report: Sorting of alpha-beta TCR T cells alone was achieved in several experiments with an anti-gamma-delta TCR antibody.

This receptor was identified in a woman aged 18-29 years in good health. This chain uses TRBV29-1 with TRBJ2-3; TRBD2 aligns across 12 bases. The sequenced material came from PBMCs. The DNA of the CDR3 is TGCAGCGTCGCCAGTCCGGGACTAGCGGGCTCCACAGATACGCAGTATTTT. Its protein is CSVASPGLAGSTDTQYF.